Presented here are 8 T cell receptor beta chains from one specimen sequenced in a study of cytomegalovirus exposure and HLA in healthy donors. PCR used 60 Vbeta primers and 13 Jbeta primers. Clones were read by immunoSEQ multiplex PCR, and TCRdb kept only the in-frame ones, dropping some. The clone table shows 25,000 to 35,000 clones, with the ten largest holding 3.5% to 5.5%. The material sequenced was PBMCs. All receptors come from a woman in her thirties or forties in good health and CMV-seropositive.

CDR3 loop: CASRPDRWGTGELFF. Here the CDR3 DNA reads TGTGCCAGCAGACCTGACAGGTGGGGCACCGGGGAGCTGTTTTTT. This chain connects TRBV2 to TRBJ2-2; possibly TRBD1 for D (6 bases). Looked up from germline, CDR1 is SNHLY and CDR2 is FYNNEI. This CDR3 region has 15 residues. V dropped 6 bases and J dropped 4 bases, with 15 bases sitting between them.

The rearrangement links TRBV19 to TRBJ2-7; D remains unclear. The CDR3 covers 16 residues. The germline V and J ends were trimmed by 0 bases and 3 bases, with 15 bases remaining between them. Germline V gives CDR1 LNHDA, CDR2 SQIVND (reference sequence). The CDR3 protein is CASSIDGSRYFYEQYF. The CDR3 nucleotides are TGTGCCAGTAGTATAGATGGGTCTAGATATTTCTACGAGCAGTACTTC.

V gene TRBV4-1 combines with J gene TRBJ2-1; TRBD1 matches at 7 bases. V shed 1 base and J 9 bases; nucleotides not matched to a gene: 3. The length of the CDR3 is 13 residues. Looked up from germline, CDR1 is MGHRA and CDR2 is YSYEKL. As DNA, the CDR3 is TGCGCCAGCAGCCAAGGACAGGGTAGTGAGCAGTTCTTC. It encodes CASSQGQGSEQFF.

The rearrangement links TRBV18 to TRBJ2-7; TRBD2 might be the D (6 bases). This CDR3 has 13 amino acids. V lost 3 bases and J 3 bases, leaving 9 bases between the germline ends. Per germline, CDR1 KGHSH and CDR2 LQKENI. CDR3: CASSPGGDYEQYF. The DNA for the CDR3 is TGTGCCAGCTCACCGGGGGGAGACTACGAGCAGTACTTC. The full variable domain, rest sourced from reference TRBV18 and TRBJ2-7, is NAGVMQNPRHLVRRRGQEARLRCSPMKGHSHVYWYRQLPEEGLKFMVYLQKENIIDESGMPKERFSAEFPKEGPSILRIQQVVRGDSAAYFCASSPGGDYEQYFGPGTRLTVT.

This CDR3 reads CASSSSSGRIEQYF. CDR3 nucleotide sequence: TGTGCCAGCAGCTCCTCTAGCGGGAGAATCGAGCAGTACTTC. The V and J genes are TRBV7-2 and TRBJ2-7, with 10 positions matching TRBD2. The germline gives CDR1 SGHTA, CDR2 FQGNSA. The CDR3 loop spans 14 amino acids. The trim removed 4 bases at V and 6 bases at J, leaving 6 bases unmatched.

The chain joins TRBV27 to TRBJ2-3, with 9 bases identical to TRBD1. Per the germline V gene, CDR1 is MNHEY and CDR2 is SMNVEV (reference sequence). J lost 6 bases, V lost 1 base, and 5 bases had no gene match. The CDR3 covers 15 residues. As DNA, the CDR3 is TGTGCCAGCAGTTTATTTACAGGGGGCGCGGATACGCAGTATTTT. Its translation is CASSLFTGGADTQYF.

This sequence joins TRBV5-1 and TRBJ2-3; the D is unclear. Germline V gene data show CDR1 as SGHRS and CDR2 as YFSETQ. V lost 4 bases and J 0 bases, leaving 9 bases between the germline ends. The CDR3 is 14 residues long. DNA of the CDR3: TGCGCCAGCAGCCCCCCAACTAGCACAGATACGCAGTATTTT. It encodes CASSPPTSTDTQYF.

The chain combines TRBV19 with TRBJ1-2; D possibly corresponds to TRBD1 (5 bases). Germline V gene data show CDR1 as LNHDA and CDR2 as SQIVND (reference sequence). The CDR3 length is 13 residues. V was pared by 8 bases and J by 4 bases, with 14 bases between. The DNA for the CDR3 is TGTGCCAGTTCCCCGACTGGGGCCTATGGCTACACCTTC. It translates to CASSPTGAYGYTF.